This TCR beta chain was recovered during a study of blood T cell repertoires in COVID-19 (dated by TCRdb to about 2020). Regarding the complete study: Collaborator samples came from the United States, Italy and Spain and covered acute and convalescent phases of COVID-19. The material from the prospective study consisted of cDNA or gDNA derived from T cells, B-cell-depleted T cells, or PBMCs. Subjects who had been exposed to COVID-19, were actively infected with it, or had recovered from it provided the deeply sampled blood TCRbeta repertoires that made up the dataset. The repertoires were released in a freely available public database intended as a resource for research on the immune response to SARS-CoV-2. The samples were drawn from the first 160 participants of the ongoing ImmuneRACE study and from over a thousand subjects provided by 6 global collaborators. The sample metadata nearly always contained a de-identified subject ID, COVID-19 status, age in years and sex. Where available, HLA class I and class II types were obtained from metadata supplied by the sample provider rather than from assay-based typing.

Collaborating institutions collected whole blood in K2EDTA tubes following their own protocols. For TCRbeta analysis, collaborators shipped samples as frozen whole blood, isolated PBMCs, or DNA extracted from either of those sample types. Broad study findings and their caveats: The amount of clinical and demographic metadata varied by source and participant and was provided uncurated.

Turning to this clone: Its specific antigen is unknown. Per-nucleotide qualities are absent, and no much larger clonotype sits a single base away.

For CDR1 and CDR2, the germline V gene lists MNHEY and SVGAGI. Inclusive of the bounding cysteine and phenylalanine, the CDR3 is 14 residues long. The sequence is cut down to CDR3 DNA, 42 bases in frame from base 1. V is cut by 6 bases and J by 8 bases, and the space between the germline ends is 16 bases. TCRbeta CDR3 regions were amplified from genomic DNA by means of the immunoSEQ Assay, a bias-controlled multiplex PCR. The study's own analysis went as follows. Within the assay, amplification of reference gene primers was used to estimate how many nucleated cells each sample contained. To quantify the absolute abundance of each unique TCRbeta CDR3 rearrangement, sequence reads were collapsed and filtered. For each sample, productive Simpson clonality was calculated as the square root of Simpson's diversity index over productive rearrangements. Entries here come from immuneACCESS through TCRdb and include only in-frame sequences with V and J called. Some clones fail to appear in such tables; in the studies checked, an unresolved V gene covers under half of the shortfall, and the cause of the remainder is unknown. V and J calls and clone size are as listed in that table; D and trimming were resolved from the DNA. The sample table shows 200,000 to 250,000 clones, and about 82% are seen once. In total, the top ten clones hold around an eighth of the sample.

Sequenced: peripheral blood. The chain couples TRBV6-5 to TRBJ1-4; no D gene can be assigned with confidence. This TCR was sampled from a man at least 80 years old with acute or convalescent COVID-19. The CDR3 corresponds to CASSPTSREEKLFF. The nucleotide sequence reads as follows: TGTGCCAGCAGCCCAACAAGTAGGGAGGAAAAACTGTTTTTT.